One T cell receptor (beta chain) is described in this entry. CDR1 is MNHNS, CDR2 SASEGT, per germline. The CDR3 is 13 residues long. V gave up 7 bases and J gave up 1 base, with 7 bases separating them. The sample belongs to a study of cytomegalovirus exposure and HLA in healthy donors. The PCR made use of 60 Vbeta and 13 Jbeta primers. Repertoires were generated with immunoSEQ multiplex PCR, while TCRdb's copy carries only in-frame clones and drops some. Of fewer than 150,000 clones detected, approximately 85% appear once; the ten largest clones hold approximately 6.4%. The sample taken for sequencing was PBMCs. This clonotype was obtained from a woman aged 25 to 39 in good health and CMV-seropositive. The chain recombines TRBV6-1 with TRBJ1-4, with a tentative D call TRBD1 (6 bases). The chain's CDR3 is CASKQGTNEKLFF. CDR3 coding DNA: TGTGCCAGCAAACAGGGAACTAATGAAAAACTGTTTTTT.